The 18 T cell receptor beta chains listed next were all sequenced from one sample in a study of cytotoxic CD8 clonotypes in ibrutinib-treated CLL. Libraries were prepared by immunoSEQ multiplex PCR; TCRdb keeps only in-frame clonotypes and omits some of them. The table has fewer than 400,000 clones, 60% to 80% seen once. The sequenced sample was PBMCs, obtained after 36 months of ibrutinib treatment. The receptors shown here come from a human donor with chronic lymphocytic leukemia.

This sequence joins TRBV11-3 and TRBJ2-7; D may correspond to TRBD1 or TRBD2 (6 bases each). Trimming left V 1 base short and J 3 bases short, with 10 bases between. CDR1 SGHNT and CDR2 YENEEA come from the germline V gene. The length of the CDR3 is 14 residues. Written as DNA, the CDR3 is TGTGCCAGCAGCTTAGGGAGGGGGAACTACGAGCAGTACTTC. The encoded protein is CASSLGRGNYEQYF.

The V call is TRBV27, the J call TRBJ2-7; no clear D gene. Trimming shortened V by 6 bases and J by 6 bases, and 15 bases separated the two germline ends. Germline CDR1 reads MNHEY; CDR2 reads SMNVEV (reference sequence). The CDR3 is 13 residues long. The CDR3 nucleotides are TGTGCCAGCAGCTCCCCCTTCTCCCTCGAGCAGTACTTC. Protein sequence: CASSSPFSLEQYF.

The chain recombines TRBV9 with TRBJ1-5; D gene uncertain. The CDR3 runs to 12 residues. V lost 4 bases and J 5 bases, leaving 7 bases between the germline ends. Germline-derived CDR1 and CDR2 are SGDLS and YYNGEE. The DNA for the CDR3 is TGTGCCAGCAGCAAGGGCTATCAGCCCCAGCATTTT. Translation: CASSKGYQPQHF.

The rearrangement joins TRBV6-1 to TRBJ1-2; unclear D gene. Trimming removed 11 bases at V and 0 bases at J, with 13 bases between. This CDR3 has 13 amino acids. Germline V gene data show CDR1 as MNHNS and CDR2 as SASEGT. DNA for the CDR3: TGTGCCGGGAGGCGGAATGCTAACTATGGCTACACCTTC. Its translation is CAGRRNANYGYTF.

V usage is TRBV28 and J usage is TRBJ1-1; 7 positions agree with TRBD1. The germline V gene encodes CDR1 MDHEN and CDR2 SYDVKM. The CDR3 has 15 residues. V trimming: 4 bases; J trimming: 3 bases; junction bases outside the gene matches: 8. The CDR3 protein is CASSSRTGGYTEAFF. The CDR3 DNA sequence: TGTGCCAGCAGTTCCCGGACAGGAGGATACACTGAAGCTTTCTTT.

The sample holds a few counts of this clone. The rearrangement uses TRBV6-1 and TRBJ1-4; D unclear. CDR3 length: 15 residues. Germline V gene lookup returns CDR1 MNHNS and CDR2 SASEGT. Trimming pared 1 base from V and 8 bases from J, leaving 14 bases between. In nucleotides, the CDR3 is TGTGCCAGCAGTGAAGTTTTGAGGGTCAGGGAAAAACTGTTTTTT. Residues: CASSEVLRVREKLFF.

J is TRBJ1-2 and V is TRBV19, with a tentative D call TRBD1 (6 bases). V was cut by 7 bases and J by 5 bases, with 17 bases left in between. The CDR3 covers 14 residues. Germline CDR1 reads LNHDA; CDR2 reads SQIVND (reference sequence). Written as DNA, the CDR3 is TGTGCCAGTACCAAGGGACAAGCTCCTTATGGCTACACCTTC. Amino acid sequence: CASTKGQAPYGYTF.

The V gene is TRBV5-1, the J gene TRBJ1-1, with unresolved D. Germline V gene data show CDR1 as SGHRS and CDR2 as YFSETQ. The CDR3 totals 16 residues. V lost 4 bases, J lost 4 bases, and 20 bases lay in between. CDR3 sequence reads: CASSRTSAGFGTEAFF. The CDR3 nucleotides read TGCGCCAGCAGCCGGACCTCGGCGGGATTTGGCACTGAAGCTTTCTTT.

This chain links TRBV27 with TRBJ2-2, with 7 positions matching TRBD1. Losses at the gene ends were 2 bases for V and 8 bases for J; bases not matched to a gene: 11. Germline CDR1 is MNHEY and CDR2 is SMNVEV (reference sequence). The CDR3 is 16 residues long. The CDR3 nucleotides are TGTGCCAGCAGTTTAGCGCCGACAGGGCACCCAGGGGAGCTGTTTTTT. Amino acids: CASSLAPTGHPGELFF.

V and J are TRBV11-2 and TRBJ2-7; D gene uncertain. This CDR3 contains 13 residues. Per germline, CDR1 SGHAT and CDR2 FQNNGV. Trimming shortened V by 1 base and J by 1 base, and 5 bases separated the two germline ends. CDR3 DNA: TGTGCCAGCAGCTTAGCCAGTTCCTACGAGCAGTACTTC. Protein product: CASSLASSYEQYF.

In its sample, this clone was seen a few times. This specimen includes other DNA sequences encoding the same CDR3. The V gene is TRBV5-4, the J gene TRBJ2-3, with D perhaps TRBD2 (6 bases). The CDR3 runs to 15 residues. Looked up from germline, CDR1 is SGHNT and CDR2 is YYREEE (reference sequence). V lost 0 bases, J lost 1 base, and 9 bases lay in between. CDR3 sequence reads: CASSLAGGGTDTQYF. The CDR3 DNA follows: TGTGCCAGCAGCTTGGCCGGGGGAGGCACAGATACGCAGTATTTT.

The chain's CDR3 is CASWEGLVTDTQYF. DNA of the CDR3: TGTGCCAGCTGGGAGGGACTAGTCACAGATACGCAGTATTTT. The rearrangement uses TRBV6-5 and TRBJ2-3, with 8 bases lining up with TRBD2. CDR1 and CDR2 (germline): MNHEY, SVGAGI. V shed 8 bases, J shed 2 bases, and the junction held 6 bases outside the gene matches. The CDR3 totals 14 residues.

In the case of this clone: The sample carries other DNA sequences with the same CDR3. Written as DNA, the CDR3 is TGCAGCGTTGTCGGGACAGTGAACACTGAAGCTTTCTTT. Its translation is CSVVGTVNTEAFF. The chain uses TRBV29-1 and TRBJ1-1; 7 nucleotides match TRBD1. The CDR3 has 13 residues. V dropped 4 bases and J dropped 0; count of bases not matched to a gene: 2. Germline CDR1 reads SQVTM; CDR2 reads ANQGSEA.

A word on this clone: One end of the junction is discordant with germline, which a read error may explain. The chain has TRBV2 and TRBJ2-5, with 8 bases aligning to TRBD2. Per germline, CDR1 SNHLY and CDR2 FYNNEI. This CDR3 contains 11 residues. In DNA, the CDR3 is TGTGCCAGCGTCGAGCGGGGGAGCATAAACTTC. This codes for CASVERGSINF.

This clone appeared once. The chain combines TRBV4-1 with TRBJ2-7, with a weak D call TRBD2 (6 bases). This CDR3 spans 14 amino acids. Germline V gene sequence: CDR1 MGHRA, CDR2 YSYEKL. V lost 1 base, J lost 6 bases, and 13 bases lay in between. CDR3 nucleotide sequence: TGCGCCAGCAGCCAAGGTGGTGGGGGAGGCGAGCAGTACTTC. This encodes CASSQGGGGGEQYF.

The V gene is TRBV10-2, the J gene TRBJ1-5; TRBD1 aligns across 9 bases. The V gene's germline CDR1 is WSHSY and CDR2 SAAADI. The CDR3 loop spans 16 amino acids. V was pared by 3 bases and J by 2 bases, with 5 bases of the junction left unmatched. The CDR3 reads CASSDQQGAGNQPQHF. The DNA for the CDR3 is TGCGCCAGCAGTGACCAACAGGGGGCGGGCAATCAGCCCCAGCATTTT.

The V call is TRBV10-3, the J call TRBJ1-3; the D gene is possibly TRBD1 (5 bases). With 0 bases removed from V and 2 bases from J, the gap between germline ends came to 8 bases. CDR1 and CDR2 from the germline V gene are ENHRY and SYGVKD. The CDR3 sequence is 15 residues long. The CDR3 DNA reads as TGTGCCATCAGTGAGTCTGGACAAGCTGGAAACACCATATATTTT. Amino acid sequence: CAISESGQAGNTIYF.

The genes are TRBV28 and TRBJ1-1; D uncertain. CDR1 is MDHEN, CDR2 SYDVKM, per germline. The CDR3 is 12 amino acids. V was pared by 7 bases and J by 1 base, with 7 bases between. CDR3 bases: TGTGCCAGCACCCAAGCGAACACTGAAGCTTTCTTT. This gives the protein CASTQANTEAFF.